The subject of this entry is one T cell receptor (beta chain). This specimen comes from a study of blood T cell repertoires in COVID-19. Clones were sequenced by immunoSEQ multiplex PCR, and TCRdb holds only the in-frame ones, with some missing. The data show about 73,000 clones, with about 83% seen just once and approximately 5.3% held by the top ten. The V gene's germline CDR1 is LNHNV and CDR2 YYDKDF (reference sequence). Trimming stripped 5 bases from V and 0 bases from J, with 11 bases between. The CDR3 contains 14 residues. The source of this sequence is a man aged 50 or older with active COVID-19. Material for sequencing was peripheral blood. The chain is built from TRBV15 and TRBJ2-7; maybe TRBD2 (6 bases). The CDR3 DNA sequence: TGTGCCACCAGCCCGCGGGGCAGCTCCTACGAGCAGTACTTC. Amino acid sequence: CATSPRGSSYEQYF.